The source of this T cell receptor beta chain is a study of blood T cell repertoires in COVID-19. Study context: Spain, Italy and the United States supplied samples that represented acute and convalescent COVID-19. T cells, B-cell-depleted T cells, or PBMCs provided the cDNA or gDNA that served as material.

Original handling: The assay estimated nucleated cells by amplifying reference gene primers. Sequenced by immunoSEQ multiplex PCR; TCRdb stores in-frame clones only, minus some. The D gene and trimming were derived from the DNA, and the V and J assignments and clone size from that table. The data show roughly 71,000 clones, 86% seen once. V gave up 3 bases and J gave up 7 bases, with 4 bases separating them. The CDR3 is 12 residues long. Germline V CDR1 and CDR2: MNHNS, SASEGT. This TCR was sampled from a man between 25 and 39 years old with acute or convalescent COVID-19. The sequenced sample was peripheral blood. The chain links TRBV6-1 to TRBJ1-6; D gene ambiguous. The CDR3 is CASSDGNSPLHF. DNA for the CDR3: TGTGCCAGCAGTGACGGGAATTCACCCCTCCACTTT.